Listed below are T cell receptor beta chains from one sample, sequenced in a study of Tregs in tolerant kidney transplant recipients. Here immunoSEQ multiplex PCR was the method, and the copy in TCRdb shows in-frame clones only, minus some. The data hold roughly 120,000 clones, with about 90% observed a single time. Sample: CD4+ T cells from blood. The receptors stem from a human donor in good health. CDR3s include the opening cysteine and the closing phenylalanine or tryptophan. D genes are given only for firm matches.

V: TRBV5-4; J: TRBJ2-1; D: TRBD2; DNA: TGTGCCAGCAGCTTTGTTTGGACTAGCAGCTACAATGAGCAGTTCTTC; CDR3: CASSFVWTSSYNEQFF
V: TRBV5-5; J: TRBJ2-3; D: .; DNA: TGTGCCAGCAGCGTTAGATGGGGTACGCAGTATTTT; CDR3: CASSVRWGTQYF
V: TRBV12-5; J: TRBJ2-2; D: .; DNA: TGTGCTAGTGCCCTGGGGTGGGGAACGGTGTTTTTT; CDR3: CASALGWGTVFF
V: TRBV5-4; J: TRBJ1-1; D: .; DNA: TGTGCCAGCAGCTTACAACAGGGGAACACTGAAGCTTTCTTT; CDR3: CASSLQQGNTEAFF
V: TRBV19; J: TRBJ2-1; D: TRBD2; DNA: TGTGCCAGTAGTTGGGCTAGCGGGGGGAATGAGCAGTTCTTC; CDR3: CASSWASGGNEQFF
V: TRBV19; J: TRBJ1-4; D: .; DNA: TGTGCCAGTAGTATAACGGGATCTAATGAAAAACTGTTTTTT; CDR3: CASSITGSNEKLFF
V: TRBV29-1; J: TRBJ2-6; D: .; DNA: TGCAGCGTTGAGGGCTCTGGGGCCAACGTCCTGACTTTC; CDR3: CSVEGSGANVLTF
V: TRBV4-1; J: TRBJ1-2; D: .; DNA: TGCGCCAGCAGCCGCGACGGGGGCCAGCCTGTCCCCTTC; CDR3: CASSRDGGQPVPF
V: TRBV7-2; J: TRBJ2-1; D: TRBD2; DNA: TGTGCCAGTCTAGCGGGGGCCTACAATGAGCAGTTCTTC; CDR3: CASLAGAYNEQFF
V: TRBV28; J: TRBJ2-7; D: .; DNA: TGTGCCAGCAGTTTACAGTACGAGCAGTACTTC; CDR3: CASSLQYEQYF
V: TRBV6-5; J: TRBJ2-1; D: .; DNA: TGTGCCAGCAGCCCCTGGAAGGGGTACAATGAGCAGTTCTTC; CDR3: CASSPWKGYNEQFF
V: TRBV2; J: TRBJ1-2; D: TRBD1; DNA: TGTGCCAGCAGTAGACAGGGCTCTAACTATGGCTACACCTTC; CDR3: CASSRQGSNYGYTF
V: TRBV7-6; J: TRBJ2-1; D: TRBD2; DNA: TGTGCCAGCAGCTTAGAACTAGCGGGCGCCGGGCAGTTCTTC; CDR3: CASSLELAGAGQFF
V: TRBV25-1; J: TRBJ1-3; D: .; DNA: TGTGCCAGCAGTGACACCAACTCTGGAAACACCATATATTTT; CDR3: CASSDTNSGNTIYF
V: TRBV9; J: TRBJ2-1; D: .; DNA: TGTGCCAGCAGCCCCGGGCAGGGCTCCTACAATGAGCAGTTCTTC; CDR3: CASSPGQGSYNEQFF
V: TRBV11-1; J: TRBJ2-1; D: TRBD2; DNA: TGTGCCAGCAGCGGTCCGGGACTAGCGGAGGGTGAGCAGTTCTTC; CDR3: CASSGPGLAEGEQFF
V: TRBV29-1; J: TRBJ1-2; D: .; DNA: TGCAGCGCACGGACAGAATATGGCTACACCTTC; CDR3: CSARTEYGYTF
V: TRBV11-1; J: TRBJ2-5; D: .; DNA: TGTGCCAGCAGCTCCCGGGCCCTCGGAGAGACCCAGTACTTC; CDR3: CASSSRALGETQYF
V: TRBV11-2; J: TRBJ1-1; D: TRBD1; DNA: TGTGCCAGCAGCTCGCAGGACAGGGGCACTGAAGCTTTCTTT; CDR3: CASSSQDRGTEAFF
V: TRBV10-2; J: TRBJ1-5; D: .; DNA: TGCGCCAGCAGTCCCGACGGTTATCAGCCCCAGCATTTT; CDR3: CASSPDGYQPQHF
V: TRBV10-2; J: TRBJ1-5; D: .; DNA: TGCGCCAGCAGTGAAGGGGGGTTGAAAGATAGCAATCAGCCCCAGCATTTT; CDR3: CASSEGGLKDSNQPQHF
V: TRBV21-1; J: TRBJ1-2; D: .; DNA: TGTGCCAGCAGCACCCAGGGGGTTTATGGCTACACCTTC; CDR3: CASSTQGVYGYTF